These T cell receptor beta chains were read from a single sample in a study of blood T cell repertoires in COVID-19. Assay: immunoSEQ multiplex PCR; the TCRdb copy retains only in-frame clones and omits some. This sample has approximately 300,000 clones; about 85% occur once, and the top ten carry under 6.5%. The sequencing input was PBMCs or T cells enriched from blood (not recorded which). These TCRs come from a woman in her 30s who had recovered from COVID-19. Each CDR3 is given with its conserved first and last residue. A D gene is named only where the DNA matches it firmly. A row's size may be missing; if present it is once, few, many or a size class.

D gene,clone size,J gene,V gene,CDR3 protein,CDR3 DNA
.,.,TRBJ1-3,TRBV30,CAWSATGNTIYF,TGTGCCTGGAGTGCTACTGGAAACACCATATATTTT
TRBD2,.,TRBJ2-7,TRBV9,CASSVGTSGTYEQYF,TGTGCCAGCAGCGTAGGGACTAGCGGAACCTACGAGCAGTACTTC
.,.,TRBJ1-5,TRBV6-6,CASSYLRTATNQPQHF,TGTGCCAGCAGTTACCTCCGGACAGCCACGAATCAGCCCCAGCATTTT
.,.,TRBJ1-6,TRBV5-5,CASSRTTGNSPLHF,TGTGCCAGCAGCCGGACCACAGGGAATTCACCCCTCCACTTT
.,.,TRBJ1-3,TRBV6-1,CASSEGPRDTIYF,TGTGCCAGCAGTGAAGGCCCACGGGACACCATATATTTT
TRBD1,.,TRBJ2-2,TRBV15,CATGSYTGTGTTGELFF,TGTGCCACCGGATCATACACCGGGACAGGGACAACCGGGGAGCTGTTTTTT
.,.,TRBJ1-1,TRBV29-1,CSGLQGFTEAFF,TGCAGCGGCCTTCAGGGATTCACTGAAGCTTTCTTT
TRBD1,few,TRBJ1-2,TRBV14,CASSQGQGRSYGYTF,TGTGCCAGCAGCCAGGGACAGGGTAGGTCCTATGGCTACACCTTC
.,.,TRBJ2-7,TRBV5-6,CASSPRDRWGSYEQYF,TGTGCCAGCAGCCCACGCGACAGGTGGGGCTCCTACGAGCAGTACTTC
.,.,TRBJ1-2,TRBV29-1,CSVAGGVDGYTF,TGCAGCGTTGCCGGGGGGGTGGACGGCTACACCTTC
TRBD1,.,TRBJ2-3,TRBV4-1,CASSQDWDWTGTDTQYF,TGCGCCAGCAGCCAAGATTGGGATTGGACAGGGACAGATACGCAGTATTTT
.,.,TRBJ1-2,TRBV9,CASSVRGHGYTF,TGTGCCAGCAGCGTCCGGGGTCATGGCTACACCTTC
.,.,TRBJ1-1,TRBV5-1,CASSLAGGRTEAFF,TGCGCCAGCAGCTTGGCAGGAGGTCGGACTGAAGCTTTCTTT
.,once,TRBJ2-3,TRBV5-4,CASSSRSRTDTQYF,TGTGCCAGCAGCTCGAGGAGTCGCACAGATACGCAGTATTTT
.,.,TRBJ1-1,TRBV9,CASSAQPGLLSGDTEAFF,TGTGCCAGCAGCGCCCAGCCCGGACTTTTGTCGGGGGACACTGAAGCTTTCTTT